This entry is about one T cell receptor (beta chain). Its antigen has not been determined. Base qualities are missing; no much larger clone stands one base away. The sample belongs to a study of blood T cell repertoires in COVID-19 (dated by TCRdb to the early 2020s). Study-level background: Samples covering the acute and convalescent phases of COVID-19 were provided by collaborators in the United States, Italy and Spain. The material from the prospective study consisted of cDNA or gDNA derived from T cells, B-cell-depleted T cells, or PBMCs. Deeply sampled blood TCRbeta repertoires from subjects exposed to, actively infected with, or recovered from COVID-19 were included in the dataset. The repertoires were released in a freely available public database intended as a resource for research on the immune response to SARS-CoV-2. Samples came from the ongoing ImmuneRACE study (first 160 participants) plus 1,254 subjects from 6 global collaborators. The sample metadata nearly always contained a de-identified subject ID, COVID-19 status, age in years and sex. Where HLA class I and class II types were available, the types were taken from metadata supplied by the sample provider, not from assay-based typing. The paper's findings and limits, for the study overall: The quantity of clinical and demographic metadata differed by source and by participant and was supplied without curation.

TCRbeta CDR3 regions were amplified from genomic DNA using the immunoSEQ Assay, a bias-controlled multiplex PCR. In the original analysis: The number of nucleated cells in each sample was estimated from the amplification of reference gene primers within the assay. Sequence reads were collapsed and filtered to measure the absolute abundance of every unique TCRbeta CDR3 rearrangement. For each sample, productive Simpson clonality was calculated by taking the square root of Simpson's diversity index across productive rearrangements. The table was pulled from immuneACCESS by TCRdb, which kept in-frame rearrangements only. Such tables lose some clones; where checked, under half of the loss comes from unresolved V genes, and the rest has no known cause. V and J calls and clone size are as listed in that table; D and trimming were resolved from the DNA. The sample table contains roughly 100,000 clones; only one count was recorded for 75% to 90% of them. The ten top clones hold approximately 16% of the sample.

The junction shows trimming of 2 bases on V and 9 bases on J, and the gene matches do not reach 12 bases of it. From the cysteine up to the phenylalanine, the CDR3 has a length of 16 residues. Left in the record is the CDR3 DNA by itself, 48 bases read in frame from the first base. From the germline V gene, CDR1 is SGHTA and CDR2 is FQGNSA. Each collaborating institution followed its own protocols to collect whole blood in K2EDTA tubes. For TCRbeta analysis, collaborators shipped samples as frozen whole blood, isolated PBMCs, or DNA extracted from either of those sample types. Sequencing was performed on peripheral blood. The receptor was derived from a woman of 80 years or more with active or convalescent COVID-19. The chain joins TRBV7-2 to TRBJ2-5, with 10 middle bases fitting TRBD2. The encoded CDR3 is CASSLIKSGGAGAQYF. The bases are TGTGCCAGCAGCTTAATAAAAAGCGGGGGGGCTGGAGCCCAGTACTTC.